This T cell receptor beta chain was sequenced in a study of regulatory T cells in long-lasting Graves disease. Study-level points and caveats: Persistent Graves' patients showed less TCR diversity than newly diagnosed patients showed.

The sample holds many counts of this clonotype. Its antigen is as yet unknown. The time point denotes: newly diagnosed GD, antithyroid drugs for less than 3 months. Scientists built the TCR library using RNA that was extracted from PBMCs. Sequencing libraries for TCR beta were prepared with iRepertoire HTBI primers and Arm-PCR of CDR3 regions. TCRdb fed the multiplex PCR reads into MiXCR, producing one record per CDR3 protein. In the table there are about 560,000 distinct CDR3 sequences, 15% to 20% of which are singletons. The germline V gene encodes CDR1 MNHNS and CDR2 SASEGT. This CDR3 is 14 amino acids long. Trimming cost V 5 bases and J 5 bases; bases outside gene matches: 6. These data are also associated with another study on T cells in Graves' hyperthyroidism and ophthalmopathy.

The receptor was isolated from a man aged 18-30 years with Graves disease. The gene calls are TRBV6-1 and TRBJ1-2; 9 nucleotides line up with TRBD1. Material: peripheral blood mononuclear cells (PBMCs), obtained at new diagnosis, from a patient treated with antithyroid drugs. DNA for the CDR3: TGTGCCAGCAGTCAGATACAGGGGGCATATGGCTACACCTTC. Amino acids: CASSQIQGAYGYTF.